This T cell receptor beta chain was documented in a study of cytomegalovirus exposure and HLA in healthy donors. CDR1 is SEHNR, CDR2 FQNEAQ, per germline (reference sequence). This CDR3 comprises 15 residues. Losses at the gene ends were 5 bases for V and 2 bases for J; bases not matched to a gene: 5. 13 Jbeta primers and 60 Vbeta primers were used for the PCR. The protocol was immunoSEQ multiplex PCR, while the TCRdb copy is restricted to in-frame clones and leaves out a portion. The table has about 160,000 clones, just over 75% seen once. Sequences were obtained from PBMCs. This sequence was found in a woman in her thirties or forties in good health and CMV-seronegative. This chain joins TRBV7-9 and TRBJ2-7, with 11 bases fitting TRBD2. CDR3 sequence: CASSPLAGGPYEQYF. The CDR3 DNA is TGTGCCAGCAGCCCTTTAGCGGGAGGGCCCTACGAGCAGTACTTC.